These 30 T cell receptor beta chains were all obtained from the same sample, sequenced in a study of CD8+ T cells in alopecia areata. Once RNA had been extracted, it was reverse transcribed into cDNA to act as the sequencing template. Here immunoSEQ multiplex PCR was the method, and the copy in TCRdb shows in-frame clones only, minus some. The table shows tens of thousands of clones, with 45% to 60% occurring only once. Sequenced sample: NKG2D-high CD8+ T cells sorted from blood. These receptors all stem from a human donor with alopecia areata.

The chain uses TRBV7-6 and TRBJ2-5; D not resolved. Trimming took 5 bases from V and 5 from J, leaving 9 bases between them. The germline CDR1 and CDR2 sequences are SGHVS and FNYEAQ. CDR3 length equals 12 residues. The CDR3 reads CASSPRMETQYF. CDR3 sequence (DNA): TGTGCCAGCAGCCCACGTATGGAGACCCAGTACTTC.

The chain carries TRBV28 and TRBJ1-2, with 8 bases fitting TRBD1. The germline V gene encodes CDR1 MDHEN and CDR2 SYDVKM. The CDR3 totals 16 residues. J gave up 3 bases and V 5 bases, and 11 bases lay outside the gene matches. The CDR3 here is CASSHLLGQGHYGYTF. DNA for the CDR3: TGTGCCAGCAGTCACCTCCTTGGACAGGGCCACTATGGCTACACCTTC.

The V call is TRBV13, the J call TRBJ2-7, with TRBD2 matching over 13 bases. Germline lookup yields CDR1 PRHDT and CDR2 FYEKMQ (reference sequence). V dropped 4 bases and J dropped 3; count of bases not matched to a gene: 9. This CDR3 comprises 17 residues. CDR3 bases: TGTGCCAGCAGCTCACAAGCGGGACTAGCGGGACACTACGAGCAGTACTTC. As protein: CASSSQAGLAGHYEQYF.

This clone was seen once. This chain connects TRBV5-1 to TRBJ2-1, with D unclear. The CDR3 consists of 11 residues. The germline gives CDR1 SGHRS, CDR2 YFSETQ. V was trimmed by 6 bases and J by 1 base, leaving 2 bases between them. The CDR3 bases are TGCGCCAGCAAGTCCTACAATGAGCAGTTCTTC. It specifies CASKSYNEQFF. Full variable domain (remainder filled in from reference TRBV5-1 and TRBJ2-1): KAGVTQTPRYLIKTRGQQVTLSCSPISGHRSVSWYQQTPGQGLQFLFEYFSETQRNKGNFPGRFSGRQFSNSRSEMNVSTLELGDSALYLCASKSYNEQFFGPGTRLTVL.

CDR3 in amino acids: CASSFGYGYTF. In DNA, the CDR3 is TGTGCCAGCTCATTTGGATATGGCTACACCTTC. The gene calls are TRBV18 and TRBJ1-2; D gene ambiguous. Germline-derived CDR1 and CDR2 are KGHSH and LQKENI. The CDR3 spans 11 residues. Trimming cost V 5 bases and J 5 bases, with 6 bases left between them.

The rearrangement joins TRBV4-2 to TRBJ1-6; D not certain. The V end was cut by 5 bases, the J end by 9 bases, with 17 bases between. This CDR3 has 15 residues. Germline loops: CDR1 LGHNA, CDR2 YNFKEQ. The CDR3 nucleotides are TGTGCCAGCAGCTCAATTGGGGAGTTCGGTTCACCCCTCCACTTT. Amino acid sequence: CASSSIGEFGSPLHF.

The rearrangement links TRBV5-1 to TRBJ2-7; TRBD1 aligns across 8 bases. Germline loops: CDR1 SGHRS, CDR2 YFSETQ. There are 15 residues in the CDR3. V shed 4 bases, J shed 5 bases, and the junction held 11 bases outside the gene matches. CDR3 protein: CASSIRGLIVDEQYF. DNA for the CDR3: TGCGCCAGCAGCATCAGGGGGCTAATTGTCGACGAGCAGTACTTC.

The chain joins TRBV5-6 to TRBJ2-1; D not certain. Germline loops: CDR1 SGHDT, CDR2 YYEEEE. Trimming took 0 bases from V and 0 from J, leaving 7 bases between them. The CDR3 has 15 residues. CDR3 sequence reads: CASSLAGYSYNEQFF. The CDR3 bases are TGTGCCAGCAGCTTGGCCGGCTACTCCTACAATGAGCAGTTCTTC.

The chain combines TRBV7-2 with TRBJ2-3, with TRBD2 matching 12 bases. V dropped 0 bases and J dropped 1; count of bases not matched to a gene: 8. The length of the CDR3 is 19 residues. Germline V CDR1 and CDR2: SGHTA, FQGNSA. CDR3 nucleotide sequence: TGTGCCAGCAGCTTAGCCACTAGCGGGAGGTATAGGGGCACAGATACGCAGTATTTT. This translates into CASSLATSGRYRGTDTQYF.

The J gene is TRBJ2-7, the V gene TRBV9; a weak D match, TRBD2 (6 bases). The CDR3 loop spans 13 amino acids. Between the trimmed V and J ends, which lost 0 bases and 3 bases, there was a span of 7 bases. Germline V gene sequence: CDR1 SGDLS, CDR2 YYNGEE. CDR3 residues: CASSVGGDYEQYF. CDR3 bases: TGTGCCAGCAGCGTAGGGGGGGACTACGAGCAGTACTTC. The whole variable domain, remainder taken from reference TRBV9 and TRBJ2-7, is DSGVTQTPKHLITATGQRVTLRCSPRSGDLSVYWYQQSLDQGLQFLIQYYNGEERAKGNILERFSAQQFPDLHSELNLSSLELGDSALYFCASSVGGDYEQYFGPGTRLTVT.

The genes are TRBV27 and TRBJ2-3; D possibly corresponds to TRBD1 (6 bases). Deletions cut 5 bases from V and 14 bases from J, with 14 bases between. The CDR3 is 11 amino acids. Germline V gene data show CDR1 as MNHEY and CDR2 as SMNVEV (reference sequence). This chain's CDR3 is CASSKGHSTYF. The CDR3 DNA follows: TGTGCCAGCAGTAAGGGACATTCAACGTATTTT.

The rearrangement uses TRBV7-9 and TRBJ2-2, with D perhaps matching TRBD1 (6 bases). This CDR3 contains 17 residues. V was trimmed by 5 bases and J by 6 bases, leaving 22 bases between them. CDR1 and CDR2 from the germline V gene are SEHNR and FQNEAQ (reference sequence). The CDR3 DNA reads as TGTGCCAGCAGCCTACAATCAGGGGCGCTAACACCCGGGGAGCTGTTTTTT. Amino acids: CASSLQSGALTPGELFF.

The rearrangement links TRBV14 to TRBJ2-5, with D tentatively TRBD1 or TRBD2 (6 bases each). Trimming took 0 bases from V and 3 from J, leaving 11 bases between them. The germline V gene encodes CDR1 SGHDN and CDR2 FVKESK. This CDR3 comprises 15 residues. CDR3 residues: CASSQDTEGEETQYF. The DNA of the CDR3 is TGTGCCAGCAGCCAAGATACGGAGGGGGAAGAGACCCAGTACTTC.

Concerning this clone: This sample includes further DNA sequences coding for the same CDR3. The rearrangement uses TRBV28 and TRBJ1-1; a possible D gene is TRBD1 (5 bases). The CDR3 contains 11 residues. V shed 3 bases and J shed 6 bases, with 5 bases lying between them. Germline assignment: CDR1 MDHEN and CDR2 SYDVKM. CDR3 nucleotide sequence: TGTGCCAGCAGTTTGGGGCCTGAAGCTTTCTTT. This sequence encodes CASSLGPEAFF. Based on the CDR3 plus reference TRBV28 and TRBJ1-1, the full variable domain is DVKVTQSSRYLVKRTGEKVFLECVQDMDHENMFWYRQDPGLGLRLIYFSYDVKMKEKGDIPEGYSVSREKKERFSLILESASTNQTSMYLCASSLGPEAFFGQGTRLTVV.

The chain is built from TRBV7-6 and TRBJ2-1; D might be TRBD1 (6 bases). This CDR3 has 13 amino acids. Per the germline V gene, CDR1 is SGHVS and CDR2 is FNYEAQ. V was trimmed by 1 base and J by 8 bases, leaving 9 bases between them. The CDR3 DNA is TGTGCCAGCAGCTTAGACAGGGACGATGAGCAGTTCTTC. It specifies CASSLDRDDEQFF.

As regards this clone: The sample has other DNA sequences that encode this CDR3 too. The CDR3 DNA is TGCAGCGTTGAGGCGAGCAACACTGAAGCTTTCTTT. Translating it yields CSVEASNTEAFF. The chain uses TRBV29-1 and TRBJ1-1; D unresolved. Germline V gene lookup returns CDR1 SQVTM and CDR2 ANQGSEA. V lost 3 bases to trimming and J lost 2 bases, with 7 bases between them. The CDR3 is 12 amino acids.

The V call is TRBV7-9, the J call TRBJ2-1, with D perhaps matching TRBD2 (6 bases). The V gene's germline CDR1 is SEHNR and CDR2 FQNEAQ (reference sequence). CDR3 length: 14 amino acids. V was cut by 5 bases and J by 4 bases, with 12 bases left in between. In nucleotides, the CDR3 is TGTGCCAGCAGCCGCATTAGCGGTTACAATGAGCAGTTCTTC. Amino acids: CASSRISGYNEQFF. The variable domain in full, with the rest retrieved from reference TRBV7-9 and TRBJ2-1, is DTGVSQNPRHKITKRGQNVTFRCDPISEHNRLYWYRQTLGQGPEFLTYFQNEAQLEKSRLLSDRFSAERPKGSFSTLEIQRTEQGDSAMYLCASSRISGYNEQFFGPGTRLTVL.

The rearrangement uses TRBV6-5 and TRBJ2-5; 9 bases line up with TRBD2. J gave up 2 bases and V 2 bases, and 3 bases lay outside the gene matches. This CDR3 comprises 15 residues. Germline CDR1 MNHEY, CDR2 SVGAGI. CDR3 region: CASSYTGLAQETQYF. CDR3 DNA: TGTGCCAGCAGTTACACAGGACTAGCGCAAGAGACCCAGTACTTC.

V gene TRBV4-1 combines with J gene TRBJ2-3; perhaps TRBD1 as D (5 bases). The CDR3 is made up of 14 amino acids. CDR1 and CDR2 (germline): MGHRA, YSYEKL. Trimming shortened V by 0 bases and J by 5 bases, and 9 bases separated the two germline ends. The CDR3 here is CASSQEQVEDTQYF. The CDR3 bases are TGCGCCAGCAGCCAAGAACAGGTCGAAGATACGCAGTATTTT.

The rearrangement links TRBV15 to TRBJ1-5; D unresolved. Trimming took 1 base from V and 2 from J, leaving 6 bases between them. The germline gives CDR1 LNHNV, CDR2 YYDKDF (reference sequence). CDR3 size: 14 residues. This CDR3 reads CATSRGVGNQPQHF. The DNA for the CDR3 is TGTGCCACCAGCAGAGGGGTGGGCAATCAGCCCCAGCATTTT. The full variable domain, its missing parts supplied by reference TRBV15 and TRBJ1-5, is DAMVIQNPRYQVTQFGKPVTLSCSQTLNHNVMYWYQQKSSQAPKLLFHYYDKDFNNEADTPDNFQSRRPNTSFCFLDIRSPGLGDTAMYLCATSRGVGNQPQHFGDGTRLSIL.

This clone was observed a handful of times. This chain uses TRBV10-3 with TRBJ2-1, with D perhaps matching TRBD1 or TRBD2 (5 bases each). Trimming left V 8 bases short and J 13 bases short, with 9 bases between. Germline V gene lookup returns CDR1 ENHRY and CDR2 SYGVKD. This CDR3 comprises 9 residues. CDR3 protein: CAIGRDQFF. The CDR3 DNA reads TGTGCCATCGGACGGGACCAGTTCTTC.

The chain carries TRBV29-1 and TRBJ2-7, with D possibly being TRBD2 (6 bases). Germline CDR1 is SQVTM and CDR2 is ANQGSEA. Trimming removed 7 bases from V and 4 bases from J, with 20 bases in between. CDR3 length equals 14 residues. CDR3 DNA: TGCAGCGCCGTTTTAGGAGGGCTCGGGTACGAGCAGTACTTC. This gives the protein CSAVLGGLGYEQYF.

The chain recombines TRBV7-9 with TRBJ1-5, with a tentative D call TRBD1 (6 bases). The V gene's germline CDR1 is SEHNR and CDR2 FQNEAQ (reference sequence). CDR3 length equals 14 residues. The V and J ends lost 5 bases and 5 bases respectively, with 13 bases between them. CDR3 DNA sequence: TGTGCCAGCAGCAACCGGGACACCGATCAGCCCCAGCATTTT. Translating gives CASSNRDTDQPQHF. The full variable domain, its missing parts supplied by reference TRBV7-9 and TRBJ1-5, is DTGVSQNPRHKITKRGQNVTFRCDPISEHNRLYWYRQTLGQGPEFLTYFQNEAQLEKSRLLSDRFSAERPKGSFSTLEIQRTEQGDSAMYLCASSNRDTDQPQHFGDGTRLSIL.

The chain combines TRBV10-2 with TRBJ2-7, with no clear D. The CDR3 is 12 amino acids. The V gene lost 2 bases and the J gene lost 2 bases, with 4 bases spanning the gap. Germline V gene data show CDR1 as WSHSY and CDR2 as SAAADI. The CDR3 coding sequence is TGCGCCAGCAGTGAGGAGGCCTACGAGCAGTACTTC. This codes for CASSEEAYEQYF.

This clone was seen only a few times. The rearrangement joins TRBV5-4 to TRBJ1-6; the D is unclear. The CDR3 is 12 amino acids. Trimming left V 0 bases short and J 13 bases short, with 8 bases between. Germline V gene sequence: CDR1 SGHNT, CDR2 YYREEE (reference sequence). The CDR3 region is CASSLGVNPLHF. The DNA for the CDR3 is TGTGCCAGCAGCTTGGGGGTTAATCCCCTCCACTTT.

The genes are TRBV7-9 and TRBJ1-1, with no clear D. The germline V and J ends were trimmed by 1 base and 5 bases, with 14 bases remaining between them. The V gene's germline CDR1 is SEHNR and CDR2 FQNEAQ (reference sequence). The CDR3 length is 15 residues. CDR3 sequence: CASSLELDSRTEAFF. CDR3 nucleotide sequence: TGTGCCAGCAGCTTAGAATTGGACTCTCGGACTGAAGCTTTCTTT.

This chain uses TRBV2 with TRBJ2-5, with TRBD1 matching over 11 bases. The CDR3 covers 13 residues. Germline-derived CDR1 and CDR2 are SNHLY and FYNNEI. The J segment lost 2 bases and the V segment lost 8 bases, leaving 1 base of the junction unmatched. The CDR3 is CASRDRGQETQYF. CDR3 nucleotides: TGTGCCAGCCGGGACAGGGGGCAAGAGACCCAGTACTTC.

The rearrangement links TRBV29-1 to TRBJ1-2, with 7 bases identical to TRBD1. CDR3 length: 12 amino acids. Germline trimming cut 6 bases from V and 8 bases from J; bases unmatched to any gene: 9. Germline CDR1 is SQVTM and CDR2 is ANQGSEA. CDR3 residues: CSVPDREGGYTF. The DNA of the CDR3 is TGCAGCGTACCTGACAGGGAGGGGGGCTACACCTTC. Combining the CDR3 with reference TRBV29-1 and TRBJ1-2 gives the whole variable domain SAVISQKPSRDICQRGTSLTIQCQVDSQVTMMFWYRQQPGQSLTLIATANQGSEATYESGFVIDKFPISRPNLTFSTLTVSNMSPEDSSIYLCSVPDREGGYTFGSGTRLTVV.

The chain is built from TRBV6-5 and TRBJ2-2; 8 bases are shared with TRBD1. This CDR3 is 15 amino acids long. J gave up 0 bases and V 7 bases, and 4 bases lay outside the gene matches. Germline-derived CDR1 and CDR2 are MNHEY and SVGAGI. CDR3 loop: CASTLQGANTGELFF. The CDR3 nucleotides are TGTGCCAGCACTCTACAGGGGGCGAACACCGGGGAGCTGTTTTTT.

This chain connects TRBV9 to TRBJ2-7; 9 bases line up with TRBD1. The CDR3 is 15 residues long. Germline assignment: CDR1 SGDLS and CDR2 YYNGEE. The J segment lost 4 bases and the V segment lost 0 bases, leaving 5 bases of the junction unmatched. The CDR3 coding sequence is TGTGCCAGCAGCGTAGCTACGGGGACAGGGTACGAGCAGTACTTC. It is translated as CASSVATGTGYEQYF.